A single sample is the source of the 27 T cell receptor beta chains below, sequenced in a study of T cell responses to AZD1222 COVID-19 vaccine. Clones were sequenced by immunoSEQ multiplex PCR, and TCRdb holds only the in-frame ones, with some missing. This sample has about 84,000 clones, with 87% found just once. Sequences were derived from peripheral blood, sampled on day 0 of AZD1222 vaccination. Source of these receptors: an adult in good health.

The chain couples TRBV6-5 to TRBJ1-2, with D maybe TRBD1 (5 bases). V lost 7 bases and J 4 bases, leaving 13 bases between the germline ends. CDR3 length: 13 amino acids. The V gene's germline CDR1 is MNHEY and CDR2 SVGAGI. The CDR3 protein is CASNYETAYGYTF. The CDR3 bases are TGTGCCAGCAATTATGAGACAGCCTATGGCTACACCTTC.

V is TRBV15 and J is TRBJ1-5; maybe TRBD1 (6 bases). Trimming removed 7 bases from V and 3 bases from J, with 22 bases in between. CDR3 size: 17 residues. Germline V gene data show CDR1 as LNHNV and CDR2 as YYDKDF (reference sequence). The CDR3 here is CATTQEGGLANNQPQHF. In DNA form, the CDR3 reads TGTGCCACCACCCAAGAAGGGGGGCTGGCGAACAATCAGCCCCAGCATTTT.

The J gene is TRBJ1-2, the V gene TRBV6-5; unclear D gene. The CDR3 is 14 residues long. Trimming pared 5 bases from V and 4 bases from J, leaving 14 bases between. The germline CDR1 and CDR2 sequences are MNHEY and SVGAGI. In DNA, the CDR3 is TGTGCCAGCAGTCTTTCCGCGGATATCTATGGCTACACCTTC. Translating it yields CASSLSADIYGYTF.

The chain combines TRBV5-1 with TRBJ2-1; D ambiguous. The length of the CDR3 is 11 residues. The germline CDR1 and CDR2 sequences are SGHRS and YFSETQ. V lost 5 bases and J 8 bases, leaving 8 bases between the germline ends. The CDR3 protein is CASRTGYEQFF. CDR3 bases: TGCGCCAGCAGGACCGGGTATGAGCAGTTCTTC.

This chain uses TRBV20-1 with TRBJ2-2; D not resolved. Per the germline V gene, CDR1 is DFQATT and CDR2 is SNEGSKA (reference sequence). V was cut by 3 bases and J by 1 base, with 12 bases left in between. CDR3 size: 15 residues. The chain's CDR3 is CSASRTPENTGELFF. The DNA of the CDR3 is TGCAGTGCTAGTAGGACCCCAGAGAACACCGGGGAGCTGTTTTTT.

The chain is built from TRBV5-1 and TRBJ2-3, with 8 bases that match TRBD1. The V gene's germline CDR1 is SGHRS and CDR2 YFSETQ. The CDR3 consists of 19 residues. The junction had 14 bases not matched to a gene; V was cut back by 0 bases and J by 2 bases. The CDR3 nucleotides are TGCGCCAGCAGCTTGGACAACAGGGGGACCTTTGGATCCACAGATACGCAGTATTTT. It yields the protein CASSLDNRGTFGSTDTQYF.

The chain combines TRBV29-1 with TRBJ1-1; 8 bases are a match to TRBD1. This CDR3 comprises 13 residues. Germline CDR1 SQVTM, CDR2 ANQGSEA. J was trimmed by 5 bases and V by 3 bases; bases with no gene match: 5. The CDR3, as DNA: TGCAGCGTTGAGGGGACAGGTCTAACTGAAGCTTTCTTT. It codes for CSVEGTGLTEAFF.

This chain connects TRBV18 to TRBJ2-7; the D is unclear. The V gene lost 2 bases and the J gene lost 3 bases, with 8 bases spanning the gap. In germline, CDR1 is KGHSH, CDR2 LQKENI. The CDR3 totals 13 residues. As DNA, the CDR3 is TGTGCCAGCTCACCAAGTCCTGGCTACGAGCAGTACTTC. This translates into CASSPSPGYEQYF.

The CDR3 nucleotides are TGCAGCGTTGGCCCGACAGGGGGCCAGCCCCAGCATTTT. This sequence encodes CSVGPTGGQPQHF. J is TRBJ1-5 and V is TRBV29-1, with 10 bases that match TRBD1. Germline trimming cut 4 bases from V and 7 bases from J; bases unmatched to any gene: 4. Germline CDR1 and CDR2: SQVTM and ANQGSEA. This CDR3 region has 13 residues.

The chain has TRBV10-3 and TRBJ2-3; 8 positions match TRBD2. After removal of 4 bases from V and 0 bases from J, the junction contained 3 bases not matched to a gene. CDR1 is ENHRY and CDR2 is SYGVKD in the germline V gene. This CDR3 is built from 15 residues. DNA of the CDR3: TGTGCCATCAGTGTAAGCGGGGGTAGCACAGATACGCAGTATTTT. Residues: CAISVSGGSTDTQYF.

The chain has TRBV30 and TRBJ1-1; 7 bases align to TRBD1. Germline V gene sequence: CDR1 GTSNPN, CDR2 SVGIG (reference sequence). J was trimmed by 6 bases and V by 2 bases; bases with no gene match: 3. The CDR3 has 12 amino acids. The CDR3: CAWSRGTAEAFF. CDR3 sequence (DNA): TGTGCCTGGAGTCGCGGGACAGCTGAAGCTTTCTTT.

This clone has at least ten counts. The chain couples TRBV19 to TRBJ1-2, with 8 bases matching TRBD1. After removal of 5 bases from V and 5 bases from J, the junction contained 4 bases not matched to a gene. From germline, CDR1 is LNHDA and CDR2 SQIVND (reference sequence). The CDR3 runs to 13 residues. CDR3 in amino acids: CASSDRGGYGYTF. In DNA, the CDR3 is TGTGCCAGTAGTGACAGGGGTGGATATGGCTACACCTTC.

This clone has just a few counts. The chain recombines TRBV19 with TRBJ1-2, with D possibly TRBD1 on 6 matching bases. The CDR3 totals 14 residues. CDR1 LNHDA and CDR2 SQIVND come from the germline V gene (reference sequence). Trimming shortened V by 6 bases and J by 6 bases, and 17 bases separated the two germline ends. CDR3 loop: CASRTGTNYDGYTF. The CDR3 DNA sequence: TGTGCCAGTAGGACCGGGACAAACTATGATGGCTACACCTTC.

This clone came up once. The rearrangement links TRBV6-5 to TRBJ2-1, with 10 bases identical to TRBD2. The germline V gene encodes CDR1 MNHEY and CDR2 SVGAGI. Losses at the gene ends were 0 bases for V and 8 bases for J; bases not matched to a gene: 7. The length of the CDR3 is 16 residues. Here the CDR3 reads CASSYSKAGGRDEQFF. The CDR3 DNA reads as TGTGCCAGCAGTTACTCGAAAGCGGGAGGGCGGGATGAGCAGTTCTTC.

The V gene is TRBV7-6, the J gene TRBJ1-6; a weak D match, TRBD1 (5 bases). The CDR3 runs to 16 residues. The V gene's germline CDR1 is SGHVS and CDR2 FNYEAQ. The V end was cut by 5 bases, the J end by 9 bases, with 20 bases between. CDR3 amino acids: CASSLPQGTRISPLHF. CDR3 nucleotides: TGTGCCAGCAGCCTTCCACAAGGGACGAGAATTTCACCCCTCCACTTT.

The rearrangement uses TRBV2 and TRBJ2-1; no firm D call. From germline, CDR1 is SNHLY and CDR2 FYNNEI. The CDR3 is made up of 15 amino acids. V lost 1 base and J 6 bases, leaving 13 bases between the germline ends. CDR3 DNA: TGTGCCAGCAGTGAAGAGAAGTCCCGACTCAATGAGCAGTTCTTC. It encodes CASSEEKSRLNEQFF. The entire variable domain, with the rest obtained from reference TRBV2 and TRBJ2-1, is as follows: EPEVTQTPSHQVTQMGQEVILRCVPISNHLYFYWYRQILGQKVEFLVSFYNNEISEKSEIFDDQFSVERPDGSNFTLKIRSTKLEDSAMYFCASSEEKSRLNEQFFGPGTRLTVL.

This rearrangement joins TRBV30 to TRBJ2-1; the match to TRBD2 covers 9 bases. The CDR3 sequence is 12 residues long. CDR1 GTSNPN and CDR2 SVGIG come from the germline V gene (reference sequence). V shed 5 bases, J shed 9 bases, and the junction held 5 bases outside the gene matches. CDR3 region: CAWGTSSFEQFF. CDR3 bases: TGTGCCTGGGGGACTAGCTCCTTTGAGCAGTTCTTC. Looking up the rest from reference TRBV30 and TRBJ2-1 gives the full variable domain: SQTIHQWPATLVQPVGSPLSLECTVEGTSNPNLYWYRQAAGRGLQLLFYSVGIGQISSEVPQNLSASRPQDRQFILSSKKLLLSDSGFYLCAWGTSSFEQFFGPGTRLTVL.

The CDR3 spells CASILPDPGSYGYTF. CDR3 sequence (DNA): TGTGCCAGCATCCTCCCTGACCCCGGGTCGTATGGCTACACCTTC. The V and J genes are TRBV6-5 and TRBJ1-2; D uncertain. V was cut by 7 bases and J by 5 bases, with 20 bases left in between. Germline loops: CDR1 MNHEY, CDR2 SVGAGI. The CDR3 extends over 15 amino acids.

In its sample, this clone was seen a few times. The chain recombines TRBV5-6 with TRBJ1-1; possibly TRBD1 for D (6 bases). The CDR3 contains 14 residues. V shed 6 bases and J shed 7 bases, with 19 bases lying between them. The germline V gene has CDR1 SGHDT and CDR2 YYEEEE. The CDR3 region is CASTPRRGGGEAFF. The CDR3, as DNA: TGTGCCAGCACCCCCCGCCGAGGGGGTGGTGAAGCTTTCTTT.

This clone came up a few times. The chain is built from TRBV4-1 and TRBJ2-1, with D unclear. The CDR3 covers 12 residues. Germline assignment: CDR1 MGHRA and CDR2 YSYEKL. Trimming took off 7 bases at V and 4 bases at J, with 8 bases between the two ends. CDR3 sequence (DNA): TGCGCCAGCAACAGCGTATACAATGAGCAGTTCTTC. Its protein product is CASNSVYNEQFF.

As concerns this clone: One end of the junction fails to match germline, which may point to a read error. The CDR3 is CASSQGEGRSNQSQHF. In nucleotides, the CDR3 is TGCGCCAGCAGCCAAGGGGAGGGACGGAGCAATCAGTCCCAGCATTTT. The J gene is TRBJ1-5, the V gene TRBV4-1; D may be TRBD1 (5 bases). Germline V gene lookup returns CDR1 MGHRA and CDR2 YSYEKL. CDR3 length: 16 residues.

The V and J genes are TRBV4-2 and TRBJ2-2, with D perhaps matching TRBD2 (6 bases). The CDR3 totals 14 residues. CDR1 LGHNA and CDR2 YNFKEQ come from the germline V gene. The V and J ends lost 4 bases and 3 bases respectively, with 9 bases between them. The CDR3 is CASSRSGDTGELFF. For the CDR3, the DNA is TGTGCCAGCAGCCGGTCGGGGGACACCGGGGAGCTGTTTTTT.

This chain joins TRBV6-5 and TRBJ1-4; D unresolved. V lost 5 bases and J lost 8, with 15 bases in between. The CDR3 extends over 14 amino acids. Germline loops: CDR1 MNHEY, CDR2 SVGAGI. This CDR3 reads CASSRGRQPEKLFF. The CDR3 nucleotides are TGTGCCAGCAGTCGTGGCAGGCAACCAGAAAAACTGTTTTTT.

Notes on this clone: Other nucleotide sequences in the sample specify the same CDR3. V is TRBV5-6 and J is TRBJ2-2; D remains ambiguous. The CDR3 covers 12 residues. Germline values: CDR1 SGHDT, CDR2 YYEEEE. The germline V and J ends were trimmed by 1 base and 2 bases, with 0 bases remaining between them. CDR3 amino acids: CASSLNTGELFF. The CDR3 DNA reads as TGTGCCAGCAGCTTGAACACCGGGGAGCTGTTTTTT.

This sequence joins TRBV3-1 (or the pseudogene TRBV3-2) and TRBJ1-6; D unclear. Germline V lookup: CDR1 LGHDT, CDR2 YNNKEL (reference sequence). V was clipped by 4 bases and J by 8 bases, with 9 bases between them. CDR3 length equals 13 residues. The CDR3 sequence: CASSRTSDSPLHF. The CDR3 coding sequence is TGTGCCAGCAGCCGGACTAGTGATTCACCCCTCCACTTT.

The rearrangement uses TRBV4-1 and TRBJ1-2; no definite D call. Trimming left V 0 bases short and J 4 bases short, with 12 bases between. This CDR3 contains 15 residues. Germline lookup yields CDR1 MGHRA and CDR2 YSYEKL. The CDR3 sequence: CASSQDWASLYGYTF. As DNA, the CDR3 is TGCGCCAGCAGCCAAGATTGGGCCAGCCTCTATGGCTACACCTTC.

This chain links TRBV7-6 with TRBJ2-3; a possible D gene is TRBD2 (6 bases). CDR3 length equals 15 residues. V was clipped by 3 bases and J by 13 bases, with 23 bases between them. CDR1 and CDR2 (germline): SGHVS, FNYEAQ. For the CDR3, the DNA is TGTGCCAGCAGCTTTGGCGGGGTCAGCGACCCGGTAAAGTATTTT. Residues: CASSFGGVSDPVKYF.